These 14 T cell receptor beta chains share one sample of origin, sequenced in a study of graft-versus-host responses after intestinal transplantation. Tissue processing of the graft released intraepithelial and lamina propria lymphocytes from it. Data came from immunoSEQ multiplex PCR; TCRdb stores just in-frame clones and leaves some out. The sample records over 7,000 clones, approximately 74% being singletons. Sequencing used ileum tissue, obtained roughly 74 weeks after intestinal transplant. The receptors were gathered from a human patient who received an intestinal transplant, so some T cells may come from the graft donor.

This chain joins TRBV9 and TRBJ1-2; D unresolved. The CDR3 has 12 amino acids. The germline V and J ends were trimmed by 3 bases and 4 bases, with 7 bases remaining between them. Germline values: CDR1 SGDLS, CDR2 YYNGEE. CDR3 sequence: CASSASAYGYTF. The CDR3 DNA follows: TGTGCCAGCAGCGCCTCCGCCTATGGCTACACCTTC.

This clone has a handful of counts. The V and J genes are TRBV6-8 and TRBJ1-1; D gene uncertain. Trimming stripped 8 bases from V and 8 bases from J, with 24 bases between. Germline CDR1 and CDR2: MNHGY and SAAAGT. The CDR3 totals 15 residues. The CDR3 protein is CASWTRGLDLSEAFF. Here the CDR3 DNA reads TGTGCCAGCTGGACCCGGGGTCTGGATCTATCCGAAGCTTTCTTT.

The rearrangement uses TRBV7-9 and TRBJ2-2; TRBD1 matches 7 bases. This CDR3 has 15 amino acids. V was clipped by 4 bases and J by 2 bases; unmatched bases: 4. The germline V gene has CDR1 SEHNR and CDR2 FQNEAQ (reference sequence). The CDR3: CASSSRQGNTGELFF. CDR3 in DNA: TGTGCCAGCAGCTCTAGACAGGGAAACACCGGGGAGCTGTTTTTT.

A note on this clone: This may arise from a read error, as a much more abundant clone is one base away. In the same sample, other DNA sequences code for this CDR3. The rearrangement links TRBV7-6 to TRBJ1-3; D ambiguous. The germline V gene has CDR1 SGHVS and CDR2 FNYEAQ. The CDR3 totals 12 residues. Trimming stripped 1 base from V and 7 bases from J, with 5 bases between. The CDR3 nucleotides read TGTGCCAGCAGCTTAGACCGGAACACCATATATTTT. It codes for CASSLDRNTIYF.

The CDR3 DNA follows: TGTGCCAGCGTTCGAGAGGCAGGGCTCTCCTACGAGCAGTACTTC. Protein: CASVREAGLSYEQYF. V and J are TRBV2 and TRBJ2-7; TRBD1 is a possible D gene (5 bases). This CDR3 spans 15 amino acids. V lost 8 bases, J lost 0 bases, and 17 bases lay in between. Germline lookup yields CDR1 SNHLY and CDR2 FYNNEI.

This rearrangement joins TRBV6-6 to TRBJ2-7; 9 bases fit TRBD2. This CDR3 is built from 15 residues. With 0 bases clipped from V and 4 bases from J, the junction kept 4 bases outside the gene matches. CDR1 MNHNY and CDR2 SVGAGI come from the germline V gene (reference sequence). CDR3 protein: CASSYSTSGLYEQYF. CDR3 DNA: TGTGCCAGCAGTTACTCGACTAGCGGACTATACGAGCAGTACTTC.

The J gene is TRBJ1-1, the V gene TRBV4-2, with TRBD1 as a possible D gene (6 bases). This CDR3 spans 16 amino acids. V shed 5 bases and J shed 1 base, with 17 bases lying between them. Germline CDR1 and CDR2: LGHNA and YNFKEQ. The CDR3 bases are TGTGCCAGCAGCTCAATCTACAGGGACGGGAACACTGAAGCTTTCTTT. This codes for CASSSIYRDGNTEAFF.

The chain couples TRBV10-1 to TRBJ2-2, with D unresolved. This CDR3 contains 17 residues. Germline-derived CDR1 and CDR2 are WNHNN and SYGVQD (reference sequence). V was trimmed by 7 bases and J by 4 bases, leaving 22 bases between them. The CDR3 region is CASIALAWGMGTGELFF. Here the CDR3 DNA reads TGCGCCAGCATCGCCCTGGCCTGGGGTATGGGCACCGGGGAGCTGTTTTTT.

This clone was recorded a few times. The CDR3 region has the DNA TGTGCCAGCAGCCAAGATATGGGGGGAAATGGCTACACCTTC. Translation: CASSQDMGGNGYTF. This chain connects TRBV14 to TRBJ1-2; D possibly corresponds to TRBD1 (5 bases). V lost 0 bases, J lost 6 bases, and 11 bases lay in between. This CDR3 region has 14 residues. The V gene's germline CDR1 is SGHDN and CDR2 FVKESK.

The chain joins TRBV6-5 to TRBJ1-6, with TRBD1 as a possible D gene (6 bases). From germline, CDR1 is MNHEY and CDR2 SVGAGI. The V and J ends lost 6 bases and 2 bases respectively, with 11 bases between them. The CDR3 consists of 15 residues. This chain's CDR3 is CASRYHRAYNSPLHF. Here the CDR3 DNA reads TGTGCCAGCAGATACCACAGGGCCTATAATTCACCCCTCCACTTT.

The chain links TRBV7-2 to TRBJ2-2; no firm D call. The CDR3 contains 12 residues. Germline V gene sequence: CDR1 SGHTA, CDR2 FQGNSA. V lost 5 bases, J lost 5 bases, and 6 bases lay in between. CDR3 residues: CASSGWTGELFF. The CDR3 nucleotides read TGTGCCAGCAGCGGCTGGACCGGGGAGCTGTTTTTT.

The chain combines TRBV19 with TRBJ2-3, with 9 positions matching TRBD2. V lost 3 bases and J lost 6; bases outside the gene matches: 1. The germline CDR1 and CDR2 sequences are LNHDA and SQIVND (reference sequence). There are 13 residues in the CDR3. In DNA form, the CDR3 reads TGTGCCAGTAGTATCGGACTAGCGGATACGCAGTATTTT. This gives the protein CASSIGLADTQYF.

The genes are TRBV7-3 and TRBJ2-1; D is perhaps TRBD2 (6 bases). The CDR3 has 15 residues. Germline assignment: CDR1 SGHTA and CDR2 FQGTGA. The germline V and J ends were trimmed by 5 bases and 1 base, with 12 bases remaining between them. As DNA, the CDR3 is TGTGCCAGCAGCCTGGACGGGGGATCCTACAATGAGCAGTTCTTC. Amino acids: CASSLDGGSYNEQFF.

Here the CDR3 reads CASSATTNTQYF. The CDR3 DNA follows: TGTGCCAGCAGCGCTACTACTAATACGCAGTATTTT. The rearrangement joins TRBV5-6 to TRBJ2-3, with D hard to call. Trimming cost V 4 bases and J 7 bases, with 10 bases left between them. This CDR3 has 12 residues. Germline V gives CDR1 SGHDT, CDR2 YYEEEE.